These 3 T cell receptor beta chains were all obtained from the same sample, sequenced in a study of blood T cell repertoires in COVID-19. Profiling relied on immunoSEQ multiplex PCR, and the TCRdb table lists in-frame clones only, not all of them. This sample has about 280,000 clones, with almost 90% found just once. Specimen: peripheral blood. These receptors were taken from a woman aged 25 to 39 with COVID-19, enrolled during active disease.

The chain combines TRBV6-5 with TRBJ1-2; a possible D gene is TRBD1 (5 bases). From germline, CDR1 is MNHEY and CDR2 SVGAGI. This CDR3 region has 11 residues. V shed 8 bases and J shed 4 bases, with 8 bases lying between them. The chain's CDR3 is CASSGPYGYTF. In DNA, the CDR3 is TGTGCCAGCTCAGGGCCCTATGGCTACACCTTC.

The rearrangement links TRBV9 to TRBJ2-5; 10 nucleotides align to TRBD2. Germline V lookup: CDR1 SGDLS, CDR2 YYNGEE. The CDR3 is made up of 18 amino acids. After removal of 0 bases from V and 3 bases from J, the junction contained 11 bases not matched to a gene. CDR3 coding DNA: TGTGCCAGCAGCGTAGGGCTAGCGGGAGTCCTAAATAAAGAGACCCAGTACTTC. As protein: CASSVGLAGVLNKETQYF.

This clone showed up just once. The rearrangement uses TRBV15 and TRBJ2-1, with D unresolved. Germline V CDR1 and CDR2: LNHNV, YYDKDF (reference sequence). Between the trimmed V and J ends, which lost 0 bases and 1 base, there was a span of 10 bases. CDR3 length: 16 residues. This CDR3 reads CATSRDPGGSYNEQFF. The CDR3 nucleotides are TGTGCCACCAGCAGAGATCCCGGCGGTTCCTACAATGAGCAGTTCTTC.